The T cell receptor (beta chain) under discussion was sequenced for a study of tumor and adjacent non-tumor tissue in lung cancer. As for the study in general: Histology: about twelve adenocarcinoma, a couple of squamous cell carcinoma, 1 small cell lung cancer. Some 4.1 million productive TCRbeta reads were obtained per sample on average.

A note on this clonotype: Antigen unknown. The junction departs from the called germline gene at one end, perhaps through a read error.

Three rounds of nested PCR, following a modified ARM-PCR protocol, produced the TCRbeta library. A single record per CDR3 protein comes from TCRdb applying MiXCR to the multiplex PCR reads. The sample lists around 99,000 distinct CDR3 sequences; approximately 82% were seen once. Germline V CDR1 and CDR2: MDHEN, SYDVKM. This CDR3 has 16 amino acids. Findings and limits, study-wide: Higher tumor TCR diversity was associated with shorter survival. In normal lung, the top 100 clones were significantly more dominant than in tumor.

RNA was extracted from bulk tissue without any cell sorting. This clonotype was obtained from a woman aged 55 to 70 with non-small cell lung cancer. The sequencing sample was made of lung tumor tissue. The rearrangement links TRBV28 to TRBJ2-7; 7 bases align to TRBD2. CDR3 DNA sequence: TGTGCCAGCAGTTTAGGGGCTAGCGGATTTACCTACGAGCAGTGCTTC. Translating gives CASSLGASGFTYEQCF.